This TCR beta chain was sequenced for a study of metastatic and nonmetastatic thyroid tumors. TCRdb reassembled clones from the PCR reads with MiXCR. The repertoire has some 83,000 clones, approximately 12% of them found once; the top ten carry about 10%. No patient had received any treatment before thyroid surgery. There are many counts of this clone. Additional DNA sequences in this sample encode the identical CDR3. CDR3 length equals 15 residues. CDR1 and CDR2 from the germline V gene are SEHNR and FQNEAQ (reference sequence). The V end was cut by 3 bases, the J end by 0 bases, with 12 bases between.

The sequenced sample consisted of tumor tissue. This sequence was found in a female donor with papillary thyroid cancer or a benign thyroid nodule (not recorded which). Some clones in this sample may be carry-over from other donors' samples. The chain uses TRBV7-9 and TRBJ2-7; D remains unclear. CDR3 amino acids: CASSFAGSSSYEQYF. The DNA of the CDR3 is TGTGCCAGCAGCTTTGCTGGGTCGAGCTCCTACGAGCAGTACTTC.